The T cell receptor beta chain under discussion was sequenced for a study of CD8 T cells in Susac syndrome (dated by TCRdb to between 2017 and 2020). Study-level background: Whether CD8+ T cell activation and differentiation in Susac syndrome was antigen driven was tested using repertoire sequencing.

Overall results and qualifications from the work: The number of individuals in the TCR sequencing and HLA analysis was recognized as being relatively small.

CDR1 is given as MNHEY and CDR2 as SMNVEV, both from the germline V gene (reference sequence). The CDR3 numbers 14 residues from cysteine through phenylalanine. Only the CDR3 region is kept as DNA, spanning 42 bases read in frame from base 1. The V end loses 6 bases and the J end loses 0 bases, and a stretch of 10 bases separates them. With respect to this clonotype: Which antigen it targets is not known. Base qualities are not provided; no much larger clone lies one nucleotide away.

RNA was extracted with the RNeasy kit and about 0.5 to 1 ug was reverse transcribed using random hexamers. TCR beta CDR3 regions were amplified with the immunoSEQ multiplex PCR assay covering 54 Vbeta and 13 Jbeta segments. PCR amplification bias was corrected by using a synthetic template baseline for primer optimization and computational correction. Under the source paper's analysis protocol: Reads were assigned to V, D and J genes according to IMGT and analyzed in immunoSEQ Analyzer, with only productive sequences retained. Clonality was computed as one minus Shannon entropy normalized by log2 of the number of productive unique sequences. Public and private clones were assessed among the 100 most prevalent clones of each patient and control. Susac-specific clones were defined as absent from healthy and MS cohorts, 800 to 1,200 published viral clones and other ImmuneACCESS disease sequences. The public reads were run again by TCRdb, first through fastp at Q25 and then through MiXCR, and only productive beta chains were kept. When rows share a CDR3 protein, they turn into one entry using the most common DNA and genes. It is TCRdb's table, rather than the study itself, that gives the V and J calls and clone size. This sample lists approximately 160,000 distinct CDR3 sequences; less than 95% were detected once. The ten largest clones take up 0.075% to 0.095% of the sample.

Peripheral blood CD8+ and CD4+ T cells from healthy donors, Susac syndrome patients and multiple sclerosis patients were profiled using high-throughput TCR beta sequencing. Treatment-naive patients with stable or active relapsing-remitting disease fulfilling revised McDonald criteria were used as multiple sclerosis controls. Bulk CD8+ and CD4+ T cells were purified magnetically by negative isolation, whereas CD8+ TEMRA cells were enriched by FACS. Blood was drawn into EDTA tubes, processed within 24 hours, and PBMCs were isolated by density gradient centrifugation. PBMCs intended for TCR sequencing were cryopreserved in liquid nitrogen and were subsequently thawed in a 37 degrees C water bath. A purity of at least 90% was achieved for sorted or isolated CD4+, CD8+ and CD8+ TEMRA cells.

The rearrangement combines TRBV27 with TRBJ2-3, with the identity of the D gene unclear. This receptor was obtained from a human donor with multiple sclerosis. Source material: CD4+ T cells from PBMCs. The CDR3 region reads CASRTYTSTDTQYF. In nucleotide form, the sequence is TGTGCCAGCAGAACTTATACTAGCACAGATACGCAGTATTTT.